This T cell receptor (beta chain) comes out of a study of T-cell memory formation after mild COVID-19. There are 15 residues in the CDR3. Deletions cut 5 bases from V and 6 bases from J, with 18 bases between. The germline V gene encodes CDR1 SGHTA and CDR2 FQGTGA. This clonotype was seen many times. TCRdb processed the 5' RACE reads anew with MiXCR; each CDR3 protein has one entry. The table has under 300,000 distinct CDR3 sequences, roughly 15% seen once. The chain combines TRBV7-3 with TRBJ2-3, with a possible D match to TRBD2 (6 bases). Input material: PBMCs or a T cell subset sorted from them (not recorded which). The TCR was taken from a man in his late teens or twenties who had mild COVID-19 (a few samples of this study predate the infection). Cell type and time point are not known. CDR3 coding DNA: TGTGCCAGCAGCCCGGGGGTGTCCAAGGGCGATACGCAGTATTTT. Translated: CASSPGVSKGDTQYF.